Here is one T cell receptor (beta chain) with its context. Sequenced by immunoSEQ multiplex PCR; TCRdb stores in-frame clones only, minus some. The data contain some 220,000 clones, around 91% of them singletons. The data derive from a study of blood T cell repertoires in COVID-19. Whole-study context: The study drew acute and convalescent COVID-19 samples from the United States, Italy and Spain. The cDNA or gDNA used as material had been derived from T cells, B-cell-depleted T cells, or PBMCs.

The participants were between about 18 and 90 years old and came from 24 US areas. V shed 3 bases, J shed 4 bases, and the junction held 6 bases outside the gene matches. CDR3 length equals 15 residues. From germline, CDR1 is SGDLS and CDR2 YYNGEE. The chain uses TRBV9 and TRBJ2-1; TRBD2 matches 8 bases. The sequence derives from a woman aged 18 to 35 in a cohort exposed to, infected with or recovered from COVID-19 (not recorded which). Sequencing input: PBMCs or T cells enriched from blood (not recorded which). The CDR3 coding sequence is TGTGCCAGCAGCGCCGGAGGCGGGAGGTACAATGAGCAGTTCTTC. Its translation is CASSAGGGRYNEQFF.